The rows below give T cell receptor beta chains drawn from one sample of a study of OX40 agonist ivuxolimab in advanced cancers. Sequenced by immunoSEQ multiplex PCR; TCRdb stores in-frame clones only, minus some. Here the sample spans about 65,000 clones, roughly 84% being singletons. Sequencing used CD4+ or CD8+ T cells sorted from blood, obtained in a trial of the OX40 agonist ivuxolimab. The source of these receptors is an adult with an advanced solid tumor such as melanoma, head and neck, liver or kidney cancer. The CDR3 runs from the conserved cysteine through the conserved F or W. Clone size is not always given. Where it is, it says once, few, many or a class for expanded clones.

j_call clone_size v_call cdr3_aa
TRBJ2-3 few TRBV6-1 CASRGDPYGTDTQYF
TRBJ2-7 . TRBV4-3 CASSQDALSYEQYF
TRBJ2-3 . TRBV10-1 CASSESLGTTTDTQYF
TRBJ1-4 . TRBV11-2 CASSLGRRGDREKLFF
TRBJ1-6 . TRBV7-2 CASSLASNNSPLHF
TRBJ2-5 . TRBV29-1 CSVGSGSQETQYF
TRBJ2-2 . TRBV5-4 CASSLEAHNTGELFF
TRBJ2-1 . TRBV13 CASSRRAGTRLNEQFF
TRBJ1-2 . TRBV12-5 CASNRSPQGGYTF
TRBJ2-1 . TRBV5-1 CASSLGPSGGAGEQFF
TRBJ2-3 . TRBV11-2 CASSRLSGGPDTQYF
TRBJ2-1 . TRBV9 CASSVAGAGGPSYNEQFF